The 2 T cell receptor beta chains below were found in one sample sequenced in a study of T-cell memory formation after mild COVID-19. One entry per CDR3 protein, called by TCRdb with MiXCR from the 5' RACE reads. The data contain approximately 290,000 distinct CDR3 sequences, roughly 15% of them seen just once; the ten biggest clones take up roughly 22%. The sequencing sample was made of PBMCs or a T cell subset sorted from them (not recorded which). These receptors were taken from a man aged 18 to 35 who had mild COVID-19 (a few samples of this study predate the infection). Cell type and time point are not known.

DNA of the CDR3: TGTGCCACCAGCAGAGAGGCAGGGGGCTATGGCTACACCTTC. The encoded protein is CATSREAGGYGYTF. This chain links TRBV15 with TRBJ1-2; TRBD1 matches 7 bases. Trimming removed 0 bases from V and 4 bases from J; junction bases left unmatched: 2. Germline-derived CDR1 and CDR2 are LNHNV and YYDKDF (reference sequence). The CDR3 sequence is 14 residues long.

This clonotype turned up a few times. The rearrangement links TRBV6-5 to TRBJ1-3; D is ambiguous. The CDR3 loop spans 16 amino acids. Germline assignment: CDR1 MNHEY and CDR2 SVGAGI. V gave up 0 bases and J gave up 4 bases, with 13 bases separating them. CDR3 sequence (DNA): TGTGCCAGCAGTTACTCATCTCATGCAGGAGGAAACACCATATATTTT. Amino acid sequence: CASSYSSHAGGNTIYF.